This T cell receptor (beta chain) was sequenced in a study of blood T cell repertoires in COVID-19. On the study more broadly: Both acute and convalescent COVID-19 samples were obtained from the United States, Italy and Spain.

Participants reported their clinical history, and cohort assignment relied on those reports. Per the authors' pipeline: Nucleated cell number was recorded as an estimate derived from reference gene primer amplification. Method: immunoSEQ multiplex PCR; TCRdb's copy keeps in-frame clones and lacks some. That table furnishes V, J and clone size, whereas the DNA furnished D and trimming. The sample has 110,000 to 150,000 clones; about 80% are singletons. Deletions cut 4 bases from V and 6 bases from J, with 5 bases between. The CDR3 loop spans 12 amino acids. Germline V gene sequence: CDR1 SGHNT, CDR2 YYREEE (reference sequence).

This TCR was sampled from a woman between 50 and 59 years old who had recovered from COVID-19. The rearrangement links TRBV5-4 to TRBJ1-6, with D uncertain. The sample comprised PBMCs or T cells enriched from blood (not recorded which). CDR3 amino acids: CASSPLNSPLHF. CDR3 DNA sequence: TGTGCCAGCAGCCCCCTTAATTCACCCCTCCACTTT.